Below, one T cell receptor beta chain is given with its context. Authors' analysis steps: Nucleated cell number was recorded as an estimate derived from reference gene primer amplification. The method was immunoSEQ multiplex PCR; TCRdb's version includes in-frame clones alone and lacks a portion of them. V and J calls and clone size are those listed in that table; D and trimming were worked out from the DNA. The table lists 380,000 or so clones, 80% to 90% of them singletons. This entry comes from a study of blood T cell repertoires in COVID-19. Overall study: The United States, Italy and Spain provided the acute and convalescent COVID-19 samples. Sample material is recorded as cDNA or gDNA derived from T cells, B-cell-depleted T cells, or PBMCs.

The length of the CDR3 is 15 residues. Germline V gene sequence: CDR1 LGHDT, CDR2 YNNKEL (reference sequence). V was trimmed by 2 bases and J by 0 bases, leaving 9 bases between them. The J gene is TRBJ2-3, the V gene TRBV3-1 (or the pseudogene TRBV3-2); D may be TRBD1 (5 bases). The sequenced sample consisted of peripheral blood. This receptor was obtained from a woman aged 55-69 years with COVID-19, enrolled during active disease. The CDR3 DNA reads TGTGCCAGCAGCCAACGACAGCTTAGCACAGATACGCAGTATTTT. Protein product: CASSQRQLSTDTQYF.